Described below is a single T cell receptor beta chain sequence and its context. Its antigen is not identified. This record belongs to a study of OX40 agonist ivuxolimab in advanced cancers. Study overall: Partial responses were achieved by three patients, one with hepatocellular carcinoma and two with cutaneous melanoma.

Study conclusions and caveats: Some nonresponders likewise displayed low normalized T-cell clonal expansion. Average numbers of expanded clones were greater in CD8+ T cells than in CD4+.

The protocol was immunoSEQ multiplex PCR, while the TCRdb copy is restricted to in-frame clones and leaves out a portion. The data hold 90,000 to 100,000 clones, with roughly 83% observed a single time. Blood draws occurred at baseline, cycle 4 day 1, and cycle 7 day 1. The CDR3 length is 14 residues. The sequence came from an adult with an advanced solid tumor such as melanoma, head and neck, liver or kidney cancer. The sequenced sample was CD4+ or CD8+ T cells sorted from blood, obtained in a trial of the OX40 agonist ivuxolimab. The chain couples TRBV21-1 to TRBJ2-5; the table assigns TRBD1, which was not confirmed against the DNA. TRBV21-1 is classified as a pseudogene. Written as DNA, the CDR3 is TGTGCCAGCAGCAAAGACAGGGTCCAAGAGACCCAGTACTTC. It yields the protein CASSKDRVQETQYF.